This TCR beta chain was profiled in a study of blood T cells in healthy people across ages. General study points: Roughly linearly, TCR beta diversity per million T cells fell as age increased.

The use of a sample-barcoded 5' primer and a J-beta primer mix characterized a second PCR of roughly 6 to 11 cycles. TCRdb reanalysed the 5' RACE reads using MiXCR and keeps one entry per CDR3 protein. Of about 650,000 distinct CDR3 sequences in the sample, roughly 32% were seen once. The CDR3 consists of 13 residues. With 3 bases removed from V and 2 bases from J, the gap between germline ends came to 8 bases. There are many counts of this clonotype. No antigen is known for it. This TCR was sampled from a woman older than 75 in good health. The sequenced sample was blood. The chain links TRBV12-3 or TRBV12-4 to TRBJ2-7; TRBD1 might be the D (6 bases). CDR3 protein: CASSLDSTYEQYF. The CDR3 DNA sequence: TGTGCCAGCAGTTTGGACAGCACCTACGAGCAGTACTTC.